This T cell receptor beta chain was captured in a study of PD-L1 blockade in urothelial cancer. A single count supports this clone. Germline CDR1 and CDR2: KGHSH and LQKENI. The junction had 11 bases not matched to a gene; V was cut back by 2 bases and J by 6 bases. The CDR3 has 17 amino acids. This sample's time point: peripheral blood 6 weeks after treatment start. The repertoire was sequenced with immunoSEQ multiplex PCR; TCRdb's copy has only in-frame clones and lacks some. The sample has some 110,000 clones, around 93% seen once; the top ten hold about 4%. The chain employs TRBV18 and TRBJ2-2, with 8 bases identical to TRBD1. This material consisted of PBMCs, taken around atezolizumab (anti-PD-L1) treatment. This clonotype originated in a man aged 60 to 75 with urothelial cancer. The CDR3 bases are TGTGCCAGCTCACCATTTTCCGACAGGGGACTTGCCGGGGAGCTGTTTTTT. Amino acids: CASSPFSDRGLAGELFF.